This T cell receptor beta chain was sequenced in a study of T cells after yellow fever vaccination. TCRdb re-called the 5' RACE reads through MiXCR, storing one row per CDR3 protein. The data hold some 500,000 distinct CDR3 sequences, with 13% observed a single time. V lost 8 bases and J 4 bases, leaving 30 bases between the germline ends. Looked up from germline, CDR1 is MNHNS and CDR2 is SASEGT. The CDR3 spans 18 residues. The rearrangement joins TRBV6-1 to TRBJ2-7; D is perhaps TRBD2 (6 bases). The clonotype comes from a man aged 25-45 years who received the YFV17D yellow fever vaccine. The source was PBMCs, collected on the day of the yellow fever booster vaccination. The CDR3 sequence: CASPTPEGPQRVRYEQYF. The CDR3 coding sequence is TGTGCCAGCCCCACCCCGGAGGGACCACAGAGAGTGCGATACGAGCAGTACTTC.